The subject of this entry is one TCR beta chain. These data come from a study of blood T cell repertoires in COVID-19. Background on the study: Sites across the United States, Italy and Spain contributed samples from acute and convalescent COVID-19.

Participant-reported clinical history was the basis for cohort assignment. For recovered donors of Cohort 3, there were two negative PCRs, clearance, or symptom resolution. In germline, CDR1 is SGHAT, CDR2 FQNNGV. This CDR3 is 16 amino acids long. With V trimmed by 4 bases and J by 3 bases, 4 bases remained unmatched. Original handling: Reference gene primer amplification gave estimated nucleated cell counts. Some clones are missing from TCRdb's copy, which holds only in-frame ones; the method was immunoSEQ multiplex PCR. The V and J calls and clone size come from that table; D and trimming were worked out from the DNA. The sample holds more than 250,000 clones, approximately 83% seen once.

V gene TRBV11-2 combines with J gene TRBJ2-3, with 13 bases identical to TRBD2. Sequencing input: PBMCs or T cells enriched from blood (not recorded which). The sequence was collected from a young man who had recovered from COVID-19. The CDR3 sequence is CASSSTSGGATDTQYF. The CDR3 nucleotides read TGTGCCAGCAGCTCCACTAGCGGGGGGGCTACAGATACGCAGTATTTT. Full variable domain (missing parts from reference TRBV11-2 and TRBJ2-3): EAGVAQSPRYKIIEKRQSVAFWCNPISGHATLYWYQQILGQGPKLLIQFQNNGVVDDSQLPKDRFSAERLKGVDSTLKIQPAKLEDSAVYLCASSSTSGGATDTQYFGPGTRLTVL.